The sequence of this TCR beta chain was determined in a study of post-analysis software for immune sequencing data. Study in general: The disease courses spanned relapsing-remitting, secondary progressive and progressive-relapsing forms of multiple sclerosis.

Prepared libraries of TCR beta cDNA carried unique molecular identifiers. It was from about 0.94 to 9.7 million T cells that roughly 0.5 million cDNA molecules came. Each CDR3 protein gets one entry after TCRdb re-called the PCR reads with MiXCR. This sample has approximately 730,000 distinct CDR3 sequences, with 46% found just once. Study-level findings and limits: Comparison with controls showed significantly lower normalized Chao1 diversity in multiple sclerosis patients. Included in a set of roughly five TRBV segments more frequent in patients than controls were TRBV5-6, TRBV5-1 and TRBV20-1.

Looked up from germline, CDR1 is SQVTM and CDR2 is ANQGSEA. V was trimmed by 3 bases and J by 4 bases, leaving 12 bases between them. There are 13 residues in the CDR3. This clonotype showed up many times. The antigen remains unidentified. The chain uses TRBV29-1 and TRBJ1-2; a possible D gene is TRBD1 (5 bases). The sample comprised blood. This TCR derives from a girl aged 10 to 17 with multiple sclerosis. The CDR3 bases are TGCAGCGTTGAGCCAGGGACTTCCTATGGCTACACCTTC. Translation: CSVEPGTSYGYTF.